One and the same sample provided the 32 T cell receptor beta chains below, sequenced in a study of T-cell reconstitution after alpha-beta-depleted transplantation in children. Library preparation (for TCRbeta) was performed with unique molecular identifiers. MiXCR, run by TCRdb on the PCR reads, gives a single entry per CDR3 protein. The table lists roughly 590,000 distinct CDR3 sequences, around a sixth of them singletons. The sample was PBMCs from the stem cell graft donor, taken from the stem cell graft. These TCRs come from a human donor who donated a stem cell graft to a child with acute myeloid leukemia.

The sample holds many counts of this clonotype. The rearrangement links TRBV12-3 or TRBV12-4 to TRBJ1-2; 7 bases match TRBD1. V lost 6 bases and J lost 4; bases outside the gene matches: 8. CDR3 length: 14 residues. The CDR3 nucleotides are TGTGCCAGCAGCCCTGGCGGACAGGCCTATGGCTACACCTTC. It specifies CASSPGGQAYGYTF.

The sample holds many counts of this clonotype. This chain connects TRBV15 to TRBJ2-5; D is undetermined. This CDR3 contains 15 residues. Trimming left V 1 base short and J 2 bases short, with 11 bases between. The germline V gene has CDR1 LNHNV and CDR2 YYDKDF (reference sequence). DNA for the CDR3: TGTGCCACCAGCAGAGCCCCGGCGAGTCAAGAGACCCAGTACTTC. It codes for CATSRAPASQETQYF.

The chain has TRBV7-2 and TRBJ2-7; 9 nucleotides agree with TRBD1. Trimming at V came to 5 bases and at J to 6 bases, leaving 5 bases not matched to a gene. This CDR3 is built from 13 residues. Germline V CDR1 and CDR2: SGHTA, FQGNSA. The CDR3, as DNA: TGTGCCAGCAGCCCCGGGACAGGGTTCGAGCAGTACTTC. This gives the protein CASSPGTGFEQYF.

In this sample, this clonotype turned up many times. This sequence joins TRBV29-1 and TRBJ2-1; 7 bases are a match to TRBD1. The CDR3 has 14 amino acids. Germline CDR1 reads SQVTM; CDR2 reads ANQGSEA. V shed 1 base and J 7 bases; nucleotides not matched to a gene: 7. The CDR3 reads CSVEVGGPGNEQFF. The CDR3 DNA reads as TGCAGCGTTGAAGTAGGGGGCCCTGGAAATGAGCAGTTCTTC.

This clonotype was found a few times. The chain recombines TRBV27 with TRBJ2-2; weak D call: TRBD1 (5 bases). V lost 3 bases and J lost 1, with 6 bases in between. The length of the CDR3 is 14 residues. Germline assignment: CDR1 MNHEY and CDR2 SMNVEV (reference sequence). CDR3 amino acids: CASSFDRNTGELFF. CDR3 nucleotide sequence: TGTGCCAGCAGTTTTGACAGGAACACCGGGGAGCTGTTTTTT.

This clonotype was recorded a few times. The chain couples TRBV9 to TRBJ2-1; D gene unclear. The CDR3 is 16 residues long. The germline V and J ends were trimmed by 0 bases and 5 bases, with 15 bases remaining between them. Germline-derived CDR1 and CDR2 are SGDLS and YYNGEE. CDR3 nucleotides: TGTGCCAGCAGCGTAGTAAGTCTTGGCCCAAACAATGAGCAGTTCTTC. Protein: CASSVVSLGPNNEQFF.

This clonotype was seen repeatedly, ten times or more. The rearrangement uses TRBV7-2 and TRBJ2-1; D is ambiguous. CDR1 is SGHTA, CDR2 FQGNSA, per germline. The CDR3 has 15 amino acids. V was cut by 5 bases and J by 2 bases, with 13 bases left in between. In nucleotides, the CDR3 is TGTGCCAGCAGCCTCGACTGGAAGACCTACAATGAGCAGTTCTTC. Amino acids: CASSLDWKTYNEQFF.

This clonotype was detected a few times. The V and J genes are TRBV7-9 and TRBJ1-1, with TRBD1 as a possible D gene (5 bases). The CDR3 extends over 14 amino acids. Germline V CDR1 and CDR2: SEHNR, FQNEAQ (reference sequence). V gave up 4 bases and J gave up 10 bases, with 19 bases separating them. As DNA, the CDR3 is TGTGCCAGCAGCTCGACGGGGGACGGGGTGGGAGCTTTCTTT. Protein sequence: CASSSTGDGVGAFF.

The table lists this clonotype with a few counts. This sequence joins TRBV18 and TRBJ1-5; the D gene is possibly TRBD1 (6 bases). Per germline, CDR1 KGHSH and CDR2 LQKENI. The CDR3 runs to 15 residues. V was cut by 6 bases and J by 6 bases, with 18 bases left in between. CDR3 in amino acids: CASSHREGYTQPQHF. CDR3 bases: TGTGCCAGCTCTCACAGGGAGGGCTACACTCAGCCCCAGCATTTT.

The chain couples TRBV20-1 to TRBJ2-5; the match to TRBD2 covers 8 bases. CDR3 length: 16 amino acids. CDR1 is DFQATT and CDR2 is SNEGSKA in the germline V gene (reference sequence). The trim removed 0 bases at V and 4 bases at J, leaving 10 bases unmatched. The CDR3 reads CSARDDAAGAPETQYF. CDR3 nucleotides: TGCAGTGCTAGAGATGACGCAGCGGGGGCCCCAGAGACCCAGTACTTC.

This clonotype was seen many times. The genes are TRBV10-3 and TRBJ2-2, with 7 bases identical to TRBD2. CDR1 and CDR2 (germline): ENHRY, SYGVKD. V lost 8 bases to trimming and J lost 3 bases; unmatched junction nucleotides: 9. The CDR3 spans 15 residues. The CDR3 coding sequence is TGTGCCATCGGGGAGACTAGCTTATACACCGGGGAGCTGTTTTTT. Translating gives CAIGETSLYTGELFF.

The table lists this clonotype with many counts. J is TRBJ2-5 and V is TRBV10-3; D possibly corresponds to TRBD2 (5 bases). From germline, CDR1 is ENHRY and CDR2 SYGVKD. V lost 3 bases to trimming and J lost 4 bases, with 12 bases between them. The CDR3 has 14 amino acids. CDR3 amino acids: CAISEGGGPETQYF. CDR3 DNA sequence: TGTGCCATCAGTGAAGGCGGAGGCCCAGAGACCCAGTACTTC.

At least ten counts were recorded for this clonotype. The genes are TRBV20-1 and TRBJ2-5; TRBD2 aligns across 13 bases. CDR3 length: 17 residues. The germline CDR1 and CDR2 sequences are DFQATT and SNEGSKA (reference sequence). J lost 5 bases, V lost 0 bases, and 9 bases had no gene match. CDR3 sequence reads: CSARDFGTSGARETQYF. The CDR3 DNA sequence: TGCAGTGCTAGAGATTTCGGGACTAGCGGGGCACGGGAGACCCAGTACTTC.

V and J are TRBV6-1 and TRBJ2-7, with 9 positions matching TRBD1. CDR3 size: 14 residues. Germline CDR1 and CDR2: MNHNS and SASEGT. The trim removed 7 bases at V and 1 base at J, leaving 5 bases unmatched. The CDR3 DNA reads TGTGCCAGCACCGACGGGACAGGGTCCTACGAGCAGTACTTC. Translated, it gives CASTDGTGSYEQYF.

This clonotype was observed many times. The V and J genes are TRBV9 and TRBJ2-3; D possibly corresponds to TRBD2 (5 bases). Germline V gives CDR1 SGDLS, CDR2 YYNGEE. The CDR3 contains 15 residues. The V gene lost 0 bases and the J gene lost 5 bases, with 13 bases spanning the gap. CDR3: CASSVGLPLEDTQYF. CDR3 nucleotides: TGTGCCAGCAGCGTAGGACTACCTCTCGAAGATACGCAGTATTTT.

This clonotype was observed many times. V is TRBV12-3 or TRBV12-4 and J is TRBJ2-7; D might be TRBD1 (5 bases). The CDR3 length is 15 residues. The ends were cut back, 1 base at V and 0 bases at J, with 10 bases in the middle. The CDR3 DNA reads as TGTGCCAGCAGTTTAGGGACATCGAGCTCCTACGAGCAGTACGTC. Protein: CASSLGTSSSYEQYV.

This chain links TRBV12-3 or TRBV12-4 with TRBJ2-3; 7 nucleotides agree with TRBD2. The V segment lost 6 bases and the J segment 2 bases; nucleotides outside the gene matches: 14. CDR3 size: 17 residues. The CDR3 DNA reads as TGTGCCAGCAGCCCGGGGGGTATTAACCATCACACAGATACGCAGTATTTT. This gives the protein CASSPGGINHHTDTQYF.

This clonotype was seen a handful of times. The chain couples TRBV24-1 to TRBJ2-3; possibly TRBD2 for D (5 bases). The CDR3 consists of 16 residues. The V and J ends lost 5 bases and 2 bases respectively, with 16 bases between them. From germline, CDR1 is KGHDR and CDR2 SFDVKD. In nucleotides, the CDR3 is TGTGCCACCAGTGCCCCGGAGACGGGGATCACAGATACGCAGTATTTT. Translation: CATSAPETGITDTQYF.

This clonotype was seen many times. The rearrangement links TRBV21-1 to TRBJ2-3; the table's D gene call, TRBD2, was not cross checked with the DNA. TRBV21-1 represents a pseudogene. This CDR3 comprises 16 residues. DNA of the CDR3: TGTGCCAGCAGCCTACGGGAGCGGGGGAGCACAGATACGCAGTATTTT. It encodes CASSLRERGSTDTQYF.

The rearrangement uses TRBV7-9 and TRBJ2-3; possible D gene TRBD1, 6 bases. CDR1 SEHNR and CDR2 FQNEAQ come from the germline V gene (reference sequence). Trimming removed 6 bases from V and 1 base from J, with 14 bases in between. CDR3 length: 15 amino acids. In DNA, the CDR3 is TGTGCCAGCAGTTTCCCCAGGGGACGCACAGATACGCAGTATTTT. Translated: CASSFPRGRTDTQYF. The whole variable domain, filled in from reference TRBV7-9 and TRBJ2-3, reads DTGVSQNPRHKITKRGQNVTFRCDPISEHNRLYWYRQTLGQGPEFLTYFQNEAQLEKSRLLSDRFSAERPKGSFSTLEIQRTEQGDSAMYLCASSFPRGRTDTQYFGPGTRLTVL.

This clonotype was detected ten times or more. The chain uses TRBV12-3 or TRBV12-4 and TRBJ2-2; 9 positions agree with TRBD1. J was trimmed by 3 bases and V by 10 bases; bases with no gene match: 0. This CDR3 spans 12 amino acids. The CDR3 DNA reads as TGTGCCAACAGGGGGCACACCGGGGAGCTGTTTTTT. Translation: CANRGHTGELFF.

This clonotype was observed many times. This chain joins TRBV4-2 and TRBJ2-1; TRBD1 matches 8 bases. Germline loops: CDR1 LGHNA, CDR2 YNFKEQ. The CDR3 extends over 15 amino acids. V lost 3 bases and J lost 8; bases outside the gene matches: 9. The DNA for the CDR3 is TGTGCCAGCAGCCATTGGACAGGGAAGGGTTATGAGCAGTTCTTC. Translation gives CASSHWTGKGYEQFF.

This clonotype was seen at least ten times. The gene calls are TRBV29-1 and TRBJ1-2; no clear D gene. The CDR3 contains 11 residues. Germline assignment: CDR1 SQVTM and CDR2 ANQGSEA. V was clipped by 4 bases and J by 7 bases, with 10 bases between them. This chain's CDR3 is CSVGPPAGYTF. For the CDR3, the DNA is TGCAGCGTTGGGCCGCCGGCTGGCTACACCTTC.

This clonotype was detected many times. The chain is built from TRBV29-1 and TRBJ2-1, with 7 bases matching TRBD1. With V trimmed by 2 bases and J by 6 bases, 7 bases remained unmatched. CDR1 SQVTM and CDR2 ANQGSEA come from the germline V gene. The CDR3 is 14 amino acids. CDR3 bases: TGCAGCGTTGAATCCAACCCAGGGGGCAATGAGCAGTTCTTC. It specifies CSVESNPGGNEQFF.

This clonotype has a handful of counts. The chain joins TRBV4-3 to TRBJ2-3; D is ambiguous. Germline CDR1 LGHNA, CDR2 YSLEER. This CDR3 contains 16 residues. V was shortened by 0 bases and J by 1 base, with 11 bases between the two germline ends. CDR3 residues: CASSQEQLSRTDTQYF. The CDR3 coding sequence is TGCGCCAGCAGCCAAGAACAGCTATCCCGCACAGATACGCAGTATTTT.

This clonotype has ten or more counts. This rearrangement joins TRBV20-1 to TRBJ1-5; D unclear. Deletions cut 3 bases from V and 8 bases from J, with 11 bases between. This CDR3 spans 12 amino acids. Germline lookup yields CDR1 DFQATT and CDR2 SNEGSKA (reference sequence). CDR3 amino acids: CSASPSGKPQHF. The CDR3, as DNA: TGCAGTGCTAGCCCCTCGGGGAAGCCCCAGCATTTT.

This clonotype was seen a handful of times. The V call is TRBV5-1, the J call TRBJ1-1; D is uncertain. V was clipped by 0 bases and J by 2 bases, with 11 bases between them. The CDR3 contains 15 residues. Per germline, CDR1 SGHRS and CDR2 YFSETQ. CDR3 in amino acids: CASSLARQINTEAFF. CDR3 nucleotide sequence: TGCGCCAGCAGCTTGGCGAGGCAGATCAACACTGAAGCTTTCTTT. The full variable domain, in which reference TRBV5-1 and TRBJ1-1 provide the parts outside the CDR3, is KAGVTQTPRYLIKTRGQQVTLSCSPISGHRSVSWYQQTPGQGLQFLFEYFSETQRNKGNFPGRFSGRQFSNSRSEMNVSTLELGDSALYLCASSLARQINTEAFFGQGTRLTVV.

This clonotype was seen more than once but under ten times. The rearrangement joins TRBV29-1 to TRBJ2-1, with a possible D match to TRBD2 (5 bases). Germline CDR1 SQVTM, CDR2 ANQGSEA. Trimming took 6 bases from V and 3 from J, leaving 15 bases between them. The CDR3 is made up of 14 amino acids. The CDR3 nucleotides are TGCAGCGTCCCGGGCCCAGGACTCTACAATGAGCAGTTCTTC. Translated: CSVPGPGLYNEQFF.

This clonotype appeared a few times. This chain links TRBV7-9 with TRBJ1-2; D ambiguous. CDR1 is SEHNR, CDR2 FQNEAQ, per germline (reference sequence). Between the trimmed V and J ends, which lost 4 bases and 5 bases, there was a span of 5 bases. CDR3 length equals 11 residues. CDR3 in amino acids: CASSWEYGYTF. The CDR3 bases are TGTGCCAGCAGCTGGGAGTATGGCTACACCTTC.

About this clonotype itself: This may stem from a read error, because a much larger clone lies one nucleotide away. CDR3: CASSFPVTEAFF. The CDR3 coding sequence is TGTGCCAGCAGCTTCCCGGTCACTGAAGCTTTCTTT. The rearrangement uses TRBV7-9 and TRBJ1-1; D is unresolved. Germline lookup yields CDR1 SEHNR and CDR2 FQNEAQ (reference sequence). The CDR3 spans 12 residues. The ends were cut back, 3 bases at V and 4 bases at J, with 6 bases in the middle.

This clonotype was seen ten or more times. This chain uses TRBV29-1 with TRBJ2-1, with 8 bases lining up with TRBD2. V gave up 7 bases and J gave up 6 bases; unmatched junction bases: 11. CDR3 length equals 14 residues. CDR1 is SQVTM and CDR2 is ANQGSEA in the germline V gene. The CDR3 nucleotides are TGCAGCGATTCCCTTGCGGGGGGTACCAATGAGCAGTTCTTC. The encoded protein is CSDSLAGGTNEQFF.

This clonotype was observed a handful of times. The V and J genes are TRBV5-1 and TRBJ2-3; TRBD2 might be the D (6 bases). Germline-derived CDR1 and CDR2 are SGHRS and YFSETQ. The CDR3 totals 17 residues. V lost 4 bases, J lost 1 base, and 19 bases lay in between. The CDR3, as DNA: TGCGCCAGCAGCGGGGGTACGGGGAGGCTAGGCACAGATACGCAGTATTTT. Its translation is CASSGGTGRLGTDTQYF.